This TCR beta chain was documented in a study of T cells in Graves' hyperthyroidism and ophthalmopathy (dated by TCRdb to about 2019). Looking at the study overall: Peripheral blood was sampled at the time of initial diagnosis, prior to any treatment. TCR V-J signatures able to tell the groups apart were searched for in a discovery cohort of more than 90 patients, of whom 43 had Graves' ophthalmopathy and about 60 had stable Graves' hyperthyroidism. Prospective prediction of ophthalmopathy was tested in an independent validation cohort of fewer than 20 hyperthyroidism patients and 15 to 17 patients who later progressed to ophthalmopathy. The 95 to 100 discovery patients were divided at random into training and test sets in a 7:3 ratio. In roughly six Graves' hyperthyroidism patients, the study also compared T-cell repertoires from thyroid tissue with T-cell repertoires from blood. After sampling, hyperthyroidism patients received methimazole starting at 30 mg daily, and ophthalmopathy patients received high-dose intravenous methylprednisolone. The paper reports TCR Vbeta CDR3 sequencing of approximately 130 peripheral blood samples: 43 ophthalmopathy, about 75 hyperthyroidism and around 17 progressor patients.

Stable Graves' hyperthyroidism was defined as no progression to ophthalmopathy during 18 months of follow-up. Hyperthyroidism patients were newly diagnosed, with disease duration under 2 months, and aged 18 to 65 years. Any patient with an uncontrolled infection, another autoimmune disease, pregnancy or lactation was excluded. Diagnoses relied on clinical symptoms, serum thyroxine and TRAb, thyroid ultrasound and orbital computed tomography. PBMCs were separated from approximately 9.9 ml of fresh peripheral blood using Ficoll-Paque density gradient centrifugation. Total RNA was extracted using Trizol reagent, and RNA quality was assessed on an Agilent 2100 Bioanalyzer. The sample holds many counts of this clonotype. The antigen it binds to is not known. Per-base qualities were not stored, and no clone one base away is much larger. The TCR beta CDR3 regions were amplified from the RNA transcripts. For the first round of RT-PCR on the TCR CDR3, the HTBI primer set was used together with the Qiagen OneStep RT-PCR kit. Libraries were constructed in a second round of multiplex PCR, after which size selection and purification were performed. Paired-end sequencing of the libraries was performed with 100 bp reads on an Illumina HiSeq2000. The paper's data handling went like this. SOAPnuke was used to process the raw data, removing reads that contained adapters or uncalled bases, had a mean Phred below 15, or lacked an exact match to the constant primer or identifier. COPE v1.2.5 was used to merge high-quality paired reads, and clonotypes were defined as unique nucleotide sequences. MiTCR v1.1 was used to align the clonotypes against IMGT TRBV, TRBD and TRBJ reference segments. Analysis was restricted to V-J combinations with a frequency above 0.0001, which covered 98% to 99.2% of repertoires. A TCS score was defined as the ratio of F50 (clonal expansion) to E x V (chaos), with BLOSUM62-based TCRdist applied between CDR3 peptides within each V-J. Welch's t-statistics and random forest reduced around 520 V-J features to around 14, which were used in a naive Bayes classifier (R e1071). TCRdb trimmed the raw reads at Q25, called clones with MiXCR and kept productive beta chains. Rows with a matching CDR3 protein are joined into one entry that keeps the most common DNA and genes. These V and J calls rely on TCRdb rather than the paper's analysis. The sample table records under 350,000 distinct CDR3 sequences; around 15% of these occur just once. Roughly 7.9% of the sample goes to the ten largest clones.

Points the paper makes about the study in general: Ophthalmopathy was separated from stable hyperthyroidism by a 13 V-J signature model, with over 85% sensitivity and 81% to 82% specificity obtained in cross-validation and 80%/75% obtained in testing. Most expanded thyroid clonotypes (frequency above 0.001) were also detected in blood, a finding suggesting that blood repertoires may reflect thyroid immune responses. No statistical method was used to set the sample size in advance, and investigators knew the group allocation. In validation, progression to ophthalmopathy was predicted by the model with 70% to 71% sensitivity and approximately 78% specificity, a median of around 6.5 months before onset.

V loses 2 bases at its end and J loses 6 bases; junction bases beyond the gene matches: 8. The germline V gene (reference sequence) gives CDR1 as SEHNR and CDR2 as FQNEAQ. Including cysteine and phenylalanine, the CDR3 has 15 amino acids. Only the CDR3 region is kept as DNA, spanning 45 bases read in frame from base 1. The sequence links TRBV7-9 to TRBJ2-3, with TRBD1 matching 7 junction bases. The material sequenced was blood. This clonotype was obtained from a woman aged 40 to 50 with Graves' hyperthyroidism. The sequence in DNA is TGTGCCAGCAGCTTAAGACAGGGCGCTGGGGATACGCAGTATTTT. Its protein product is CASSLRQGAGDTQYF.